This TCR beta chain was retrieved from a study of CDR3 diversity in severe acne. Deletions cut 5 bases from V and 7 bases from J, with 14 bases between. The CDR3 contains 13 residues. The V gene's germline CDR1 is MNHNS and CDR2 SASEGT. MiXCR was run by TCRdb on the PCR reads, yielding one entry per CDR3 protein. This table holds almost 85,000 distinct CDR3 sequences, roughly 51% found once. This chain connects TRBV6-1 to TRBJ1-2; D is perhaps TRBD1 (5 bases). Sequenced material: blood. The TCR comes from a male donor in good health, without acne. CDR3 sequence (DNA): TGTGCCAGCAGTCCCTCGGGGCCTCGTGGCTACACCTTC. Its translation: CASSPSGPRGYTF.